The clone carrying this TCR beta chain has a count of ten or more. TCRdb passed the PCR reads through MiXCR, listing each CDR3 protein once. The table shows 97,000 or so distinct CDR3 sequences, with approximately 47% occurring only once. This CDR3 has 12 residues. The V end was cut by 7 bases, the J end by 10 bases, with 11 bases between. From germline, CDR1 is SNHLY and CDR2 FYNNEI. The data belong to a study of CDR3 diversity in severe acne. Material for sequencing was blood. The clonotype originates from a male donor with acne. The chain employs TRBV2 and TRBJ1-6; no definite D call. The CDR3 region has the DNA TGTGCCAGCAAAATTGACTCGTCACCCCTCCACTTT. This codes for CASKIDSSPLHF.